What follows are 3 T cell receptor beta chains derived from one specimen sequenced in a study of beta chain features in type 1 diabetes. Isolated RNA was reverse transcribed in full, so expressed TCRB transcripts were sequenced. Libraries were prepared by immunoSEQ multiplex PCR; TCRdb keeps only in-frame clonotypes and omits some of them. The data show around 430,000 clones, with 30% seen just once and roughly 0.066% held by the top ten. Sequencing was carried out using naive CD4+ T cells from blood. These receptors all stem from a young man in good health.

The chain couples TRBV29-1 to TRBJ1-4; D gene unclear. The CDR3 has 14 amino acids. V lost 6 bases and J 0 bases, leaving 11 bases between the germline ends. Germline assignment: CDR1 SQVTM and CDR2 ANQGSEA. Here the CDR3 reads CSVRGGATNEKLFF. In DNA, the CDR3 is TGCAGCGTAAGAGGCGGCGCAACTAATGAAAAACTGTTTTTT. The variable domain in full, completed from reference TRBV29-1 and TRBJ1-4, reads SAVISQKPSRDICQRGTSLTIQCQVDSQVTMMFWYRQQPGQSLTLIATANQGSEATYESGFVIDKFPISRPNLTFSTLTVSNMSPEDSSIYLCSVRGGATNEKLFFGSGTQLSVL.

This clone was seen a few times. The V gene is TRBV6-1, the J gene TRBJ2-5; D possibly matches TRBD1 or TRBD2 (5 bases each). Trimming stripped 0 bases from V and 2 bases from J, with 13 bases between. CDR1 MNHNS and CDR2 SASEGT come from the germline V gene. The CDR3 is 16 residues long. This chain's CDR3 is CASSEALGVGQETQYF. In DNA form, the CDR3 reads TGTGCCAGCAGTGAAGCCCTGGGGGTAGGGCAAGAGACCCAGTACTTC.

Points on this clone: Other DNA sequences in this specimen translate into the identical CDR3. The V and J genes are TRBV5-1 and TRBJ2-1; 11 bases align to TRBD2. Germline V gene data show CDR1 as SGHRS and CDR2 as YFSETQ. V trimming: 4 bases; J trimming: 3 bases; junction bases outside the gene matches: 3. The CDR3 consists of 15 residues. CDR3 amino acids: CASSPGTSGYNEQFF. DNA for the CDR3: TGCGCCAGCAGCCCCGGGACTAGCGGCTACAATGAGCAGTTCTTC.